The clone carrying this TCR beta chain was found once. The antigen is unknown. Libraries were prepared by immunoSEQ multiplex PCR; TCRdb keeps only in-frame clonotypes and omits some of them. The sample consists of under 130,000 clones, around 89% of them appearing once. This sample was included in a study of identifying expanded T cells in peripheral blood. Study conclusions and caveats: Differentially abundant clones: roughly 1.2 between replicates, about 15 at two to three weeks, roughly 18 at four. Variance in clone template counts between approximately two-week samples significantly increased with total template count across all healthy donors.

No infections or other immune events were documented during collection. The CDR3 covers 14 residues. Germline lookup yields CDR1 SNHLY and CDR2 FYNNEI. V lost 6 bases, J lost 6 bases, and 6 bases stayed unmatched. Material: blood. This receptor was obtained from a person between 18 and 70 years old in good health. The chain recombines TRBV2 with TRBJ2-2; 8 positions agree with TRBD2. Here the CDR3 DNA reads TGTGCCAGCAGCGGGACTAGTGGATCCGGGGAGCTGTTTTTT. It translates to CASSGTSGSGELFF.